This paragraph covers one T cell receptor beta chain sequence. These data are taken from a study of blood T cell repertoires in COVID-19. Overall study context: Acute and convalescent COVID-19 samples came from the United States, Italy and Spain. PBMCs, B-cell-depleted T cells, or T cells were the source of the cDNA or gDNA that made up the material.

Authors' data handling: How many nucleated cells were present was estimated from reference gene primer amplification. Clones were read by immunoSEQ multiplex PCR, and TCRdb kept only the in-frame ones, dropping some. D and trimming were read from the DNA, whereas the V and J calls and clone size are those reported in that table. Among roughly 58,000 clones listed, roughly 77% were seen once. Looked up from germline, CDR1 is LNHDA and CDR2 is SQIVND (reference sequence). The trim removed 4 bases at V and 0 bases at J, leaving 10 bases unmatched. The CDR3 runs 18 residues. During active infection, Seattle patients enrolled and were then monitored through disease.

This receptor was obtained from a man aged 60 to 75 with COVID-19, enrolled during active disease. This rearrangement joins TRBV19 to TRBJ2-3; 10 nucleotides align to TRBD2. The sample comprised peripheral blood. CDR3 bases: TGTGCCAGTAGTAAGAGGGCTAGCGGGGGAACTAGCACAGATACGCAGTATTTT. It codes for CASSKRASGGTSTDTQYF.